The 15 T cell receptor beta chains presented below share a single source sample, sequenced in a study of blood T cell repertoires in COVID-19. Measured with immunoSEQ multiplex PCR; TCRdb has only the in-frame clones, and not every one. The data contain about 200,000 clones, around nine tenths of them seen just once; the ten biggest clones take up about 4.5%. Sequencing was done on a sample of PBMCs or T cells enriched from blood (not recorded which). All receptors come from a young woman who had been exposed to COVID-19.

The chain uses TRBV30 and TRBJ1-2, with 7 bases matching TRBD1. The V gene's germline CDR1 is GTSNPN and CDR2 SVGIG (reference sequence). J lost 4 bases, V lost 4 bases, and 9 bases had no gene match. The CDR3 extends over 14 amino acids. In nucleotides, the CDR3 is TGTGCCTGGAATAAGGGACAGTTCACCTATGGCTACACCTTC. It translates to CAWNKGQFTYGYTF. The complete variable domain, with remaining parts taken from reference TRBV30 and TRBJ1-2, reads SQTIHQWPATLVQPVGSPLSLECTVEGTSNPNLYWYRQAAGRGLQLLFYSVGIGQISSEVPQNLSASRPQDRQFILSSKKLLLSDSGFYLCAWNKGQFTYGYTFGSGTRLTVV.

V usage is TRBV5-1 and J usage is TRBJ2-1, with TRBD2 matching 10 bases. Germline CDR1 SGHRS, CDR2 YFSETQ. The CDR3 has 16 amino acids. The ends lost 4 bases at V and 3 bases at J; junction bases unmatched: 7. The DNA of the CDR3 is TGCGCCAGCAGCGGATTTAGCGGGGGGAACTACAATGAGCAGTTCTTC. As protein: CASSGFSGGNYNEQFF.

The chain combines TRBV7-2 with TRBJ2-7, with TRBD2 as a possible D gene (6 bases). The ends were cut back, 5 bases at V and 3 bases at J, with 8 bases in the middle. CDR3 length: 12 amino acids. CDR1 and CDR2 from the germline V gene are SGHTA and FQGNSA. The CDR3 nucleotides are TGTGCCAGCAGCCCCGGGGGCTACGAGCAGTACTTC. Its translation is CASSPGGYEQYF.

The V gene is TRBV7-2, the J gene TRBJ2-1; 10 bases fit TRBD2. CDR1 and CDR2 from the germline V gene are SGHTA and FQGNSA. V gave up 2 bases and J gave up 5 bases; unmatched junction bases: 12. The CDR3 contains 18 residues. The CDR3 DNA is TGTGCCAGCAGCTTACAGCGGGGGGGCCGTACGAGCCACAATGAGCAGTTCTTC. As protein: CASSLQRGGRTSHNEQFF.

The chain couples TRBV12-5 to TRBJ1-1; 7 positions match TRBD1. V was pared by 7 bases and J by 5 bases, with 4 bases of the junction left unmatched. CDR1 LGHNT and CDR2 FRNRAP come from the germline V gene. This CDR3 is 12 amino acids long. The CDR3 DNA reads TGTGCTAGTGTGACAGGGCATACTGAAGCTTTCTTT. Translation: CASVTGHTEAFF. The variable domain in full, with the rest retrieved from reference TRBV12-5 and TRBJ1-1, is DARVTQTPRHKVTEMGQEVTMRCQPILGHNTVFWYRQTMMQGLELLAYFRNRAPLDDSGMPKDRFSAEMPDATLATLKIQPSEPRDSAVYFCASVTGHTEAFFGQGTRLTVV.

The CDR3 DNA reads as TGCAGCGCTGAGGGACAGCCAAAGAAAGCTTTCTTT. It codes for CSAEGQPKKAFF. The J gene is TRBJ1-1, the V gene TRBV29-1; 7 bases fit TRBD1. The trim removed 7 bases at V and 9 bases at J, leaving 11 bases unmatched. The CDR3 totals 12 residues. Germline CDR1 is SQVTM and CDR2 is ANQGSEA.

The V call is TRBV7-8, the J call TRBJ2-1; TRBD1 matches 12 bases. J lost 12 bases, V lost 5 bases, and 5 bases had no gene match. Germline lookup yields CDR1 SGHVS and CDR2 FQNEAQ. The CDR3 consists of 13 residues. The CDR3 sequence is CASSTGTGGSQFF. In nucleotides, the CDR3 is TGTGCCAGCAGCACCGGGACAGGGGGCTCGCAGTTCTTC.

CDR3 sequence: CASSFSGGHGDTQYF. The CDR3 bases are TGCGCCAGCAGCTTTAGCGGGGGGCATGGAGATACGCAGTATTTT. This chain joins TRBV5-1 and TRBJ2-3; 10 bases align to TRBD2. V shed 2 bases and J 5 bases; nucleotides not matched to a gene: 5. CDR1 and CDR2 (germline): SGHRS, YFSETQ. This CDR3 spans 15 amino acids.

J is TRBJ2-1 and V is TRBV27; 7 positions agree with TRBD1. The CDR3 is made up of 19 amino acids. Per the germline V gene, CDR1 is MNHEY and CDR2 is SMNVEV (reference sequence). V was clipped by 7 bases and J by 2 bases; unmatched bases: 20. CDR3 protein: CASNPYSALAQGAYNEQFF. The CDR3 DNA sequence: TGTGCCAGCAACCCCTATTCCGCCCTGGCGCAGGGGGCCTACAATGAGCAGTTCTTC.

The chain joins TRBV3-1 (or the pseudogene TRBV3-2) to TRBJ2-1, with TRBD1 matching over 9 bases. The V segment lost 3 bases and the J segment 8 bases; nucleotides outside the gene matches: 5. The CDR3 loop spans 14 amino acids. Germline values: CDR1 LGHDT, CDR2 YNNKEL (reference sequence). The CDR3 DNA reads TGTGCCAGCAGCCAGAGGACAGGGGAAGATGAGCAGTTCTTC. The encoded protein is CASSQRTGEDEQFF.

The CDR3 is CASSPGGYGYTF. In DNA, the CDR3 is TGTGCCAGCAGTCCCGGGGGGTATGGCTACACCTTC. The rearrangement links TRBV6-5 to TRBJ1-2; TRBD1 might be the D (5 bases). The CDR3 is 12 residues long. The V gene lost 5 bases and the J gene lost 5 bases, with 9 bases spanning the gap. CDR1 and CDR2 from the germline V gene are MNHEY and SVGAGI.

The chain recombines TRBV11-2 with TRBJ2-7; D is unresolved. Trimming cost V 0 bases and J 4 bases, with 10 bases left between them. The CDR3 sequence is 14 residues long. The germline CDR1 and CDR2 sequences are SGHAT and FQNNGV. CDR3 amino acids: CASSLDDFDYEQYF. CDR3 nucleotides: TGTGCCAGCAGCTTAGACGACTTTGATTACGAGCAGTACTTC. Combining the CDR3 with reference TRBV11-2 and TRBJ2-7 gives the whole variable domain EAGVAQSPRYKIIEKRQSVAFWCNPISGHATLYWYQQILGQGPKLLIQFQNNGVVDDSQLPKDRFSAERLKGVDSTLKIQPAKLEDSAVYLCASSLDDFDYEQYFGPGTRLTVT.

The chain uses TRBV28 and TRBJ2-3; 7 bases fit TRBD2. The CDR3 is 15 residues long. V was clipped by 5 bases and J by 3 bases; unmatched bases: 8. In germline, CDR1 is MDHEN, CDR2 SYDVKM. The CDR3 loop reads CASSTAGTKTDTQYF. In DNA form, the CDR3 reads TGTGCCAGCAGTACAGCCGGGACTAAAACAGATACGCAGTATTTT. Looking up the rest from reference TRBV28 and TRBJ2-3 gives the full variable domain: DVKVTQSSRYLVKRTGEKVFLECVQDMDHENMFWYRQDPGLGLRLIYFSYDVKMKEKGDIPEGYSVSREKKERFSLILESASTNQTSMYLCASSTAGTKTDTQYFGPGTRLTVL.

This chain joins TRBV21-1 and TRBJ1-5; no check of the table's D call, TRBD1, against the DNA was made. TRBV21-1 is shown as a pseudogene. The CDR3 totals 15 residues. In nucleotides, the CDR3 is TGTGCCAGCAGCAAAGTAAAGACAGGGGGTCAGCCCCAGCATTTT. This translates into CASSKVKTGGQPQHF.

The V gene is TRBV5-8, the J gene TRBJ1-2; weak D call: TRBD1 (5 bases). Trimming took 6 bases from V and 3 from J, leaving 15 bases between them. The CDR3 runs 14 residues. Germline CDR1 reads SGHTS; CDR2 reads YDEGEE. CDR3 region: CASIPSGRDYGYTF. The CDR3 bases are TGTGCCAGCATCCCCTCCGGCAGGGACTATGGCTACACCTTC.